A single sample gave rise to the 26 T cell receptor beta chains below, sequenced in a study of blood T cells in healthy people across ages. A second roughly 7 to 11 cycle PCR used barcoded and J-beta primers. Via MiXCR, TCRdb re-called the 5' RACE reads, giving one row per CDR3 protein. The sample lists some 640,000 distinct CDR3 sequences; 45% to 50% were seen once. Specimen: blood. These receptors were collected from a woman in her sixties in good health.

The rearrangement uses TRBV28 and TRBJ2-5; a weak D match, TRBD1 (7 bases). The germline V gene has CDR1 MDHEN and CDR2 SYDVKM. The CDR3 consists of 15 residues. V was cut by 2 bases and J by 3 bases, with 13 bases left in between. The CDR3 region has the DNA TGTGCCAGCAGTTTAGTCCGCAGGGGGGAAGAGACCCAGTACTTC. Translating gives CASSLVRRGEETQYF.

The chain uses TRBV29-1 and TRBJ2-7; a possible D gene is TRBD2 (5 bases). Germline values: CDR1 SQVTM, CDR2 ANQGSEA. Trimming pared 2 bases from V and 2 bases from J, leaving 10 bases between. CDR3 length equals 13 residues. The CDR3 DNA reads as TGCAGCGTTGAATCAGGAGGAACCTACGAGCAGTACTTC. It translates to CSVESGGTYEQYF.

This clonotype was recorded once. This chain uses TRBV7-9 with TRBJ2-7; 8 bases are a match to TRBD2. The V gene end was trimmed by 5 bases and the J gene end by 7 bases; junction bases not matched to a gene: 13. The CDR3 runs to 15 residues. Germline lookup yields CDR1 SEHNR and CDR2 FQNEAQ (reference sequence). CDR3 nucleotide sequence: TGTGCCAGCAGCCTGGCACAGCGGGAGTACAATGAGCAGTACTTC. It is translated as CASSLAQREYNEQYF.

This clonotype was counted a few times. V gene TRBV29-1 combines with J gene TRBJ2-5; TRBD2 agrees at 7 bases. Trimming removed 3 bases from V and 5 bases from J; junction bases left unmatched: 9. Germline V gene sequence: CDR1 SQVTM, CDR2 ANQGSEA. This CDR3 region has 14 residues. In DNA form, the CDR3 reads TGCAGCGTTGAGTTTGCGGGAGCTGGGGAGACCCAGTACTTC. Protein: CSVEFAGAGETQYF.

This clonotype has a handful of counts. This chain uses TRBV20-1 with TRBJ2-5; D might be TRBD1 (5 bases). The CDR3 spans 14 residues. The ends were cut back, 2 bases at V and 0 bases at J, with 10 bases in the middle. Germline V gene sequence: CDR1 DFQATT, CDR2 SNEGSKA (reference sequence). The CDR3 here is CSARRGVYQETQYF. The CDR3 nucleotides are TGCAGTGCTAGAAGGGGCGTGTACCAAGAGACCCAGTACTTC.

The rearrangement joins TRBV7-2 to TRBJ2-7, with a possible D match to TRBD1 (6 bases). V was trimmed by 6 bases and J by 0 bases, leaving 15 bases between them. Germline CDR1 and CDR2: SGHTA and FQGNSA. The CDR3 extends over 15 amino acids. DNA of the CDR3: TGTGCCAGCAGGAACAGCGTAGGGGGCTCCTACGAGCAGTACTTC. Translated: CASRNSVGGSYEQYF.

The chain recombines TRBV7-9 with TRBJ2-2, with D uncertain. CDR3 size: 14 residues. Trimming took off 5 bases at V and 5 bases at J, with 12 bases between the two ends. Germline-derived CDR1 and CDR2 are SEHNR and FQNEAQ (reference sequence). The CDR3 loop reads CASSHSSGTGELFF. The CDR3, as DNA: TGTGCCAGCAGCCATTCGTCCGGAACCGGGGAGCTGTTTTTT.

DNA for the CDR3: TGCAGCGTTGAAGTGGGACTAGCGGGTGCCGAGCAGTTCTTC. The encoded protein is CSVEVGLAGAEQFF. The V and J genes are TRBV29-1 and TRBJ2-1; 12 bases are a match to TRBD2. V lost 1 base, J lost 10 bases, and 5 bases stayed unmatched. This CDR3 has 14 residues. Germline V gives CDR1 SQVTM, CDR2 ANQGSEA.

The rearrangement uses TRBV24-1 and TRBJ2-7, with 8 bases matching TRBD1. The DNA end is more similar to TRBJ2-5, so the J call may be wrong. This CDR3 comprises 15 residues. The germline CDR1 and CDR2 sequences are KGHDR and SFDVKD. CDR3 amino acids: CATSENDRGHETQYF. The CDR3, as DNA: TGTGCCACCAGTGAAAATGACAGGGGACACGAGACCCAGTACTTC.

V usage is TRBV14 and J usage is TRBJ1-2; 7 bases match TRBD1. From germline, CDR1 is SGHDN and CDR2 FVKESK. This CDR3 spans 15 amino acids. J lost 8 bases, V lost 6 bases, and 15 bases had no gene match. The CDR3 region is CASSQGGAVLSGYTF. The DNA for the CDR3 is TGTGCCAGCAGTCAGGGGGGCGCAGTGCTCTCCGGCTACACCTTC. Full variable domain (outside the CDR3, taken from reference TRBV14 and TRBJ1-2): EAGVTQFPSHSVIEKGQTVTLRCDPISGHDNLYWYRRVMGKEIKFLLHFVKESKQDESGMPNNRFLAERTGGTYSTLKVQPAELEDSGVYFCASSQGGAVLSGYTFGSGTRLTVV.

This clonotype has a handful of counts. The rearrangement joins TRBV20-1 to TRBJ2-2; 7 bases match TRBD1. Germline V gene lookup returns CDR1 DFQATT and CDR2 SNEGSKA (reference sequence). CDR3 length: 17 amino acids. J gave up 0 bases and V 5 bases, and 12 bases lay outside the gene matches. The CDR3 DNA sequence: TGCAGTGCTCCGACAGTAGGGGGCCAGGCGAACACCGGGGAGCTGTTTTTT. Amino acids: CSAPTVGGQANTGELFF.

The genes are TRBV28 and TRBJ2-4; 9 bases match TRBD1. CDR1 is MDHEN and CDR2 is SYDVKM in the germline V gene. The junction had 6 bases not matched to a gene; V was cut back by 3 bases and J by 6 bases. This CDR3 region has 15 residues. Written as DNA, the CDR3 is TGTGCCAGCAGTTTCAACAGGGGGCTTTCAAACATTCAGTACTTC. This translates into CASSFNRGLSNIQYF.

The chain employs TRBV6-5 and TRBJ2-5; D not certain. V dropped 5 bases and J dropped 4 bases, with 11 bases sitting between them. Germline-derived CDR1 and CDR2 are MNHEY and SVGAGI. There are 13 residues in the CDR3. The CDR3 protein is CASSRFMGETQYF. CDR3 in DNA: TGTGCCAGCAGTCGCTTCATGGGAGAGACCCAGTACTTC.

This chain links TRBV6-6 with TRBJ2-5; 10 bases are shared with TRBD2. V lost 2 bases to trimming and J lost 5 bases; unmatched junction nucleotides: 5. The CDR3 is 15 amino acids. Germline lookup yields CDR1 MNHNY and CDR2 SVGAGI (reference sequence). The DNA for the CDR3 is TGTGCCAGCAGTTACATAGGACTAGCGGCGGAGACCCAGTACTTC. Translated: CASSYIGLAAETQYF.

This chain uses TRBV2 with TRBJ2-3, with 10 bases matching TRBD1. The CDR3 is made up of 15 amino acids. The V gene end was trimmed by 5 bases and the J gene end by 5 bases; junction bases not matched to a gene: 7. Per the germline V gene, CDR1 is SNHLY and CDR2 is FYNNEI. The CDR3, as DNA: TGTGCCAGCAGTCGACTAGGGACAGGGGTAGATACGCAGTATTTT. Translated, it gives CASSRLGTGVDTQYF.

In its sample, this clonotype was seen a few times. This sequence joins TRBV4-3 and TRBJ2-3; weak D call: TRBD2 (5 bases). In germline, CDR1 is LGHNA, CDR2 YSLEER. Trimming stripped 0 bases from V and 5 bases from J, with 9 bases between. There are 14 residues in the CDR3. The CDR3 DNA sequence: TGCGCCAGCAGCCAAGATGAGGGCGTAGATACGCAGTATTTT. Translated, it gives CASSQDEGVDTQYF.

The J gene is TRBJ2-5, the V gene TRBV4-3; 10 bases align to TRBD2. The V and J ends lost 3 bases and 5 bases, in that order; junction bases with no gene match: 3. CDR1 is LGHNA, CDR2 YSLEER, per germline. The CDR3 totals 14 residues. In nucleotides, the CDR3 is TGCGCCAGCAGCCAGGGACTAGCGTTTGAGACCCAGTACTTC. Encoded protein: CASSQGLAFETQYF.

This clonotype appeared a few times. This chain links TRBV9 with TRBJ1-2; D uncertain. The CDR3 is 13 residues long. V gave up 3 bases and J gave up 4 bases, with 10 bases separating them. Germline V CDR1 and CDR2: SGDLS, YYNGEE. The CDR3 sequence is CASSEGELYGYTF. CDR3 DNA: TGTGCCAGCAGCGAGGGTGAACTCTATGGCTACACCTTC.

This clonotype was detected ten times or more. The V gene is TRBV29-1, the J gene TRBJ2-3; D remains unclear. In germline, CDR1 is SQVTM, CDR2 ANQGSEA. V lost 5 bases, J lost 3 bases, and 15 bases lay in between. CDR3 length: 14 amino acids. This CDR3 reads CSVREWARTDTQYF. The CDR3 DNA is TGCAGCGTTCGTGAGTGGGCGAGGACAGATACGCAGTATTTT.

V usage is TRBV7-2 and J usage is TRBJ1-6, with D possibly TRBD1 on 5 matching bases. The germline gives CDR1 SGHTA, CDR2 FQGNSA. The CDR3 is 16 residues long. Trimming removed 4 bases at V and 3 bases at J, with 13 bases between. In DNA, the CDR3 is TGTGCCAGCAGCTCATTGGGACTGAGCTATAATTCACCCCTCCACTTT. This encodes CASSSLGLSYNSPLHF. Variable domain in full (rest from reference TRBV7-2 and TRBJ1-6): GAGVSQSPSNKVTEKGKDVELRCDPISGHTALYWYRQSLGQGLEFLIYFQGNSAPDKSGLPSDRFSAERTGGSVSTLTIQRTQQEDSAVYLCASSSLGLSYNSPLHFGNGTRLTVT.

The table lists this clonotype with a count of one. This chain uses TRBV29-1 with TRBJ2-7; TRBD2 agrees at 13 bases. Trimming took 4 bases from V and 0 from J; bases not matched to a gene: 6. This CDR3 has 16 amino acids. Germline V gene lookup returns CDR1 SQVTM and CDR2 ANQGSEA. The CDR3 nucleotides are TGCAGCGTTGGAGGACTAGCGGGAGTATCCTCCTACGAGCAGTACTTC. Translated, it gives CSVGGLAGVSSYEQYF.

Only a few counts were recorded for this clonotype. DNA for the CDR3: TGTGCCAGCAGGTTCCGGGAGGCCACCTACGAGCAGTACTTC. Amino acid sequence: CASRFREATYEQYF. This chain uses TRBV6-6 with TRBJ2-7; 7 bases fit TRBD2. The trim removed 6 bases at V and 2 bases at J, leaving 7 bases unmatched. The CDR3 is 14 amino acids. Germline-derived CDR1 and CDR2 are MNHNY and SVGAGI (reference sequence).

V usage is TRBV9 and J usage is TRBJ2-5, with 11 positions matching TRBD2. The CDR3 spans 16 residues. Trimming cost V 4 bases and J 1 base; bases outside gene matches: 6. Germline V CDR1 and CDR2: SGDLS, YYNGEE. The CDR3 region is CASSPRTSGFQETQYF. DNA for the CDR3: TGTGCCAGCAGCCCTCGGACTAGCGGGTTCCAAGAGACCCAGTACTTC.

This clonotype has only a few counts. This chain connects TRBV10-3 to TRBJ2-1; 13 nucleotides agree with TRBD2. The J call may be in error: the DNA end matches TRBJ2-7 better. The CDR3 extends over 14 amino acids. CDR1 ENHRY and CDR2 SYGVKD come from the germline V gene. CDR3: CATGRTSGGNEQYF. In DNA form, the CDR3 reads TGTGCCACGGGAAGGACTAGCGGGGGCAATGAGCAGTACTTC.

The rearrangement joins TRBV28 to TRBJ2-1, with TRBD2 matching 10 bases. The CDR3 sequence is 15 residues long. V was pared by 7 bases and J by 6 bases, with 9 bases of the junction left unmatched. CDR1 is MDHEN and CDR2 is SYDVKM in the germline V gene. This CDR3 reads CASTHWASGSNEQFF. In nucleotides, the CDR3 is TGTGCCAGCACCCACTGGGCTAGCGGGAGCAATGAGCAGTTCTTC.

V and J are TRBV10-3 and TRBJ2-3, with TRBD1 matching 7 bases. This CDR3 region has 13 residues. Germline CDR1 and CDR2: ENHRY and SYGVKD. The CDR3 DNA reads TGTGCTTCGCAGGGGGTTAGAGCAGATACGCAGTATTTT. Residues: CASQGVRADTQYF.